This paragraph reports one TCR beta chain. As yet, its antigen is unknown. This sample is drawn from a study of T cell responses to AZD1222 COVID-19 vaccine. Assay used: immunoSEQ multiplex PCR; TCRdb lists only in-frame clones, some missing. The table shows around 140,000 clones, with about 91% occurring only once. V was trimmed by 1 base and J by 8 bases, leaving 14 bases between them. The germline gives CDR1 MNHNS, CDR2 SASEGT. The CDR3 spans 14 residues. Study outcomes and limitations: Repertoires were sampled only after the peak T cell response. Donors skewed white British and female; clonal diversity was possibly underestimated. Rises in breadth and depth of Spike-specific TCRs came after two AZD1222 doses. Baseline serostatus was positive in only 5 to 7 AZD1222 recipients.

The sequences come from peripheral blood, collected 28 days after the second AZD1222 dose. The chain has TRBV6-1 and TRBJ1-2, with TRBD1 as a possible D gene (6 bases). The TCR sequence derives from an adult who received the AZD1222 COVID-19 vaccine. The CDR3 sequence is CASSEGPSGGGYTF. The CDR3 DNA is TGTGCCAGCAGTGAAGGTCCTAGCGGGGGCGGCTACACCTTC.